This T cell receptor (beta chain) is drawn from a study of shared clonotypes between healthy human individuals (TCRdb year 2020). At the level of the whole study: The cohort comprised a couple of women and three men aged 18 to 49 years. For each donor, three plates each were used for CD4 naive and CD4 memory, two plates were used for CD8 naive, and one plate was used for CD8 memory. The study deeply sequenced blood TCR repertoires of 5 or 6 healthy adults to estimate repertoire size and the extent of clonotype sharing between individuals. Different laboratories and diverse techniques were used to prepare libraries and sequence TCR repertoires, to increase sequencing depth and limit assay-specific biases. Between about 0.9 and 10 billion PBMCs per donor were obtained by leukapheresis.

To note about this clone: It has no known antigen specificity. No base quality information exists; no much larger clone differs at one position.

For the CD8 naive samples, CD45RO-negative cells were positively selected for CCR7, yielding a CD45RA+CCR7+ population from which TemRA cells were excluded. The donors were healthy, HIV-negative adults with no recently reported acute infections or vaccinations. Every donor was a Caucasian adult living in Nashville, Tennessee, USA. Blood was obtained by leukapheresis, after which PBMCs were separated by Ficoll-Histopaque density gradient centrifugation and cryopreserved in liquid nitrogen vapor phase. Analytical flow cytometry was used to check the purity and quantity of each magnetically sorted T cell population. From each sorted fraction, genomic DNA was isolated and quantified by UV absorbance on a Nanodrop 2000c. Using the deep immunoSEQ assay, multiplex PCR amplified TCR CDR3 regions from genomic DNA. Genomic DNA extracted from each cell subset was distributed evenly over all wells of several immunoSEQ 96-well plates, and each plate served as one replicate. Each replicate PCR for sorted subsets received roughly 0.2 ug genomic DNA, equal to 28,000 or so T cell genomes. Purified libraries were measured with a Qubit 3.0 fluorometer, size-checked on a Bioanalyzer 2100, and measured again with the KAPA Library Quantification kit. Each immunoSEQ 96-well plate was sequenced on its own single-read 150-cycle Illumina NextSeq 550 flow cell. On the authors' methods: Because only junctional sequences without quality scores were contained in the immunoSEQ output, filtering matching that applied to full-length reads could not be performed. Sequences were annotated with PyIR, a Python wrapper for IgBLAST v1.9, and V/J genes and CDR3 were assigned using IMGT germline references. Reads were removed for weak V/J assignments (E-value above 1e-6), missing CDR3, stop codons, out-of-frame junctions, or ambiguous translated residues. V3J clonotypes were defined by identical inferred V gene, J gene, and CDR3 amino acid sequence. The percentage overlap between two repertoires was calculated by dividing the number of shared unique clonotypes by the size of the smaller repertoire. Richness of each repertoire was evaluated using RTK rarefaction, the Chao1 estimator, and Recon v2.1 estimates of unobserved clonotypes. For all TCRbeta clonotypes obtained by the gDNA method from several donors, generation probabilities were computed with OLGA. TCRdb obtained this table from immuneACCESS and retained in-frame rearrangements with V and J assigned. These tables miss some clones; where compared with another copy, unresolved V genes account for less than half of the shortfall, and the remainder is unexplained. That table is the source of V, J and clone size, and D and trimming were worked out from the DNA. Counted in this sample were about 800,000 clones; about 96% of them appeared once. About 0.25% of the sample is in the top ten clones.

Points the paper makes about the study in general: The genetic and exposure-history diversity represented was limited by the small number of donors. Higher generation probabilities were observed for clonotypes shared by all four sorted-subset donors than for non-shared clonotypes. Sampling was restricted to blood, and TCR repertoires in tissue are likely to differ from TCR repertoires in blood. Rarefaction of sorted-subset datasets indicated incomplete sequencing despite the large sequencing depth. Naive subsets generally had larger estimated clonotype richness than memory subsets did. Based on pairwise subsampling, the degree of clonotype sharing among donors was expected to be affected by sequencing depth. When a handful of donors were compared, the shared fraction of clonotypes was roughly 5% for naive CD4, roughly 3.4% for naive CD8, more than 2% for memory CD4, and 0.35% to 0.5% for memory CD8.

For CDR1 and CDR2, the germline V gene lists SGHRS and YFSETQ. V was cut back by 8 bases and J by 1 base, leaving a gap of 6 bases between them. Including the terminal cysteine and phenylalanine, the CDR3 comprises 11 residues. Only the CDR3 DNA is retained, 33 bases long and in frame from the first base. The chain couples TRBV5-1 to TRBJ1-1, with the D gene uncertain. The sequenced sample consisted of naive CD8+ T cells sorted from blood. Interpreted using the paper, the cell subset or site label stands for: CD45RA+CCR7+. The origin of this receptor is a man aged 25-45 years in good health. The nucleotides are TGCGCCAGTAGGGCGAACACTGAAGCTTTCTTT. Its protein product is CASRANTEAFF.